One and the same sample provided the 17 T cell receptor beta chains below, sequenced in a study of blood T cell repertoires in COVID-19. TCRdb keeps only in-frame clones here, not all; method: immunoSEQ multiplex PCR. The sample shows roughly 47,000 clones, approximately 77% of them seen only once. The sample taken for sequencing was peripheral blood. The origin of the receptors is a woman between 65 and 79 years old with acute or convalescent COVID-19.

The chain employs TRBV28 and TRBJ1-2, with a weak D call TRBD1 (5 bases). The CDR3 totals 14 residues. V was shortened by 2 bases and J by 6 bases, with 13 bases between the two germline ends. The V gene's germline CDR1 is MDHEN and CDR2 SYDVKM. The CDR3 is CASSLVRQGDGYTF. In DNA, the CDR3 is TGTGCCAGCAGTTTAGTAAGGCAGGGCGATGGCTACACCTTC.

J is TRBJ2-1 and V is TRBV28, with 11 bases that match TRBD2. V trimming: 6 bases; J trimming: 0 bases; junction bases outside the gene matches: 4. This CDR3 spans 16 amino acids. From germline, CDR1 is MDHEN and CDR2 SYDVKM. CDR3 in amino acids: CASRPSGRFSYNEQFF. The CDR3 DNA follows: TGTGCCAGCAGACCTAGCGGGAGGTTCTCCTACAATGAGCAGTTCTTC.

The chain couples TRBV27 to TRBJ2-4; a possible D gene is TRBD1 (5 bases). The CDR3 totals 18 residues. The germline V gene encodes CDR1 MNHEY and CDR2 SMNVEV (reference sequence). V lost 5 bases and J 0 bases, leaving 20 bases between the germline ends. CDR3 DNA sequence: TGTGCCAGCAGTAACAGGCCTAGACAGAGTATAGCCAAAAACATTCAGTACTTC. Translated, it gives CASSNRPRQSIAKNIQYF.

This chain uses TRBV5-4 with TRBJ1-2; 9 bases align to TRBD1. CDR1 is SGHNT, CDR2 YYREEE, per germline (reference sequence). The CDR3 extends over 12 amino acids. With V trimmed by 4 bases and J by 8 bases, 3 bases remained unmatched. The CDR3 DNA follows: TGTGCCAGCAGCAGGACAGGGGAAGGCTACACCTTC. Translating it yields CASSRTGEGYTF.

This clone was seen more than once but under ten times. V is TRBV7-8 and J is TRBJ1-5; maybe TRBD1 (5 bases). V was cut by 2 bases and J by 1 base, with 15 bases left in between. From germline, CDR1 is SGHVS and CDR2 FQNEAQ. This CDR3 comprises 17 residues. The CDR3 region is CASSLSSGGASNQPQHF. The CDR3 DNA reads TGTGCCAGCAGCTTATCCTCCGGGGGTGCAAGCAATCAGCCCCAGCATTTT.

This CDR3 is CASSVGENRGLGNTIYF. The CDR3 nucleotides read TGTGCCAGCAGCGTAGGAGAAAACAGGGGGCTTGGAAACACCATATATTTT. The V and J genes are TRBV9 and TRBJ1-3, with 9 bases fitting TRBD1. Germline V lookup: CDR1 SGDLS, CDR2 YYNGEE. The ends lost 0 bases at V and 3 bases at J; junction bases unmatched: 7. The CDR3 has 17 amino acids.

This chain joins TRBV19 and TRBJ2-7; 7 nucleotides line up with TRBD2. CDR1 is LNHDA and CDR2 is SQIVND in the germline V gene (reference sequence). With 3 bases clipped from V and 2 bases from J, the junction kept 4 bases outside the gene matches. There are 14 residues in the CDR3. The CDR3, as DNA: TGTGCCAGTAGTATTAATCGGGGGGCCTACGAGCAGTACTTC. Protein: CASSINRGAYEQYF.

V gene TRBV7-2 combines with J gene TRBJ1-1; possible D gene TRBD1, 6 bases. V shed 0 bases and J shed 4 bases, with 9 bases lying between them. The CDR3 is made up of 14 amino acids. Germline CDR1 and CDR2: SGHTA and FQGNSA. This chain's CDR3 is CASSLAARGTEAFF. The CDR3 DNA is TGTGCCAGCAGCTTAGCCGCCAGGGGCACTGAAGCTTTCTTT.

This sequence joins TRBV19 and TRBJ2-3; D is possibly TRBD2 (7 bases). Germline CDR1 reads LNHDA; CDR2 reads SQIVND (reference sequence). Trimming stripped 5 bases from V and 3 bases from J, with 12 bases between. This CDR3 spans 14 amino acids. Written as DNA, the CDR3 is TGTGCCAGTAGTGGCGGGGGCTCGACAGATACGCAGTATTTT. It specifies CASSGGGSTDTQYF.

CDR3 residues: CASSYELGRGGAFF. The CDR3 DNA follows: TGTGCCAGCAGTTACGAGTTAGGTAGGGGGGGAGCTTTCTTT. This chain links TRBV6-5 with TRBJ1-1; maybe TRBD1 (6 bases). V lost 2 bases and J 10 bases, leaving 17 bases between the germline ends. This CDR3 spans 14 amino acids. CDR1 and CDR2 from the germline V gene are MNHEY and SVGAGI.

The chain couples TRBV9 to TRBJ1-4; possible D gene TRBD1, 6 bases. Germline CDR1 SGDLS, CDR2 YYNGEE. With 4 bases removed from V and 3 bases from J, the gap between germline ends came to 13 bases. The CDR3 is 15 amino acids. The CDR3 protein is CASSPRQAPNEKLFF. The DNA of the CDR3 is TGTGCCAGCAGCCCACGACAGGCCCCTAATGAAAAACTGTTTTTT.

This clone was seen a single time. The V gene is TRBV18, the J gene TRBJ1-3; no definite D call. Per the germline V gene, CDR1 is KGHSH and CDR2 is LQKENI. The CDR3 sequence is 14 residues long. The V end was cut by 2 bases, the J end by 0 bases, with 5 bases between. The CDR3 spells CASSPIRSGNTIYF. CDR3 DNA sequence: TGTGCCAGCTCACCAATCCGCTCTGGAAACACCATATATTTT.

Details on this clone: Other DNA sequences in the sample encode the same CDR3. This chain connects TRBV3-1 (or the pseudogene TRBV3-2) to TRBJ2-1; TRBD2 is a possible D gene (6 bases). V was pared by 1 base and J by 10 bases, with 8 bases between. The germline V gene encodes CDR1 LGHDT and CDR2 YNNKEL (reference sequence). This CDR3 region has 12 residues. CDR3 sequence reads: CASSQVAGEQFF. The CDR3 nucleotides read TGTGCCAGCAGCCAAGTTGCGGGAGAGCAGTTCTTC.

The CDR3 loop is CASSSGTSGNVQTGELFF. CDR3 DNA: TGTGCCAGCAGCTCCGGGACTAGCGGGAATGTTCAGACCGGGGAGCTGTTTTTT. The chain is built from TRBV7-9 and TRBJ2-2; 13 bases match TRBD2. CDR3 length equals 18 residues. V shed 4 bases and J 5 bases; nucleotides not matched to a gene: 10. The germline V gene encodes CDR1 SEHNR and CDR2 FQNEAQ (reference sequence).

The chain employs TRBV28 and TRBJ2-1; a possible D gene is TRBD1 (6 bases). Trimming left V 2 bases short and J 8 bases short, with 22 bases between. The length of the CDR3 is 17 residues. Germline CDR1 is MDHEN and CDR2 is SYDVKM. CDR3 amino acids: CASSLLTGTWDIDEQFF. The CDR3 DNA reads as TGTGCCAGCAGTTTACTCACAGGGACGTGGGATATCGATGAGCAGTTCTTC.

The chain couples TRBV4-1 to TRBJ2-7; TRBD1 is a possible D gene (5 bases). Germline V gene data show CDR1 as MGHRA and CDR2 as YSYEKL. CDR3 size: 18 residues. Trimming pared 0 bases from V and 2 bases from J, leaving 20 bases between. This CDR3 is CASSQDTGFQNRPYEQYF. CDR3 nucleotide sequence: TGCGCCAGCAGCCAAGATACAGGCTTTCAAAACCGACCCTACGAGCAGTACTTC.

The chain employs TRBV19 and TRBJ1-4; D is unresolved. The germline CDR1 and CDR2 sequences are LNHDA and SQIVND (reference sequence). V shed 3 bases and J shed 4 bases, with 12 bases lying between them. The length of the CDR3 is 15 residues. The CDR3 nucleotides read TGTGCCAGTAGTATCCCGCCAGGCCTTAATGAAAAACTGTTTTTT. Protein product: CASSIPPGLNEKLFF.